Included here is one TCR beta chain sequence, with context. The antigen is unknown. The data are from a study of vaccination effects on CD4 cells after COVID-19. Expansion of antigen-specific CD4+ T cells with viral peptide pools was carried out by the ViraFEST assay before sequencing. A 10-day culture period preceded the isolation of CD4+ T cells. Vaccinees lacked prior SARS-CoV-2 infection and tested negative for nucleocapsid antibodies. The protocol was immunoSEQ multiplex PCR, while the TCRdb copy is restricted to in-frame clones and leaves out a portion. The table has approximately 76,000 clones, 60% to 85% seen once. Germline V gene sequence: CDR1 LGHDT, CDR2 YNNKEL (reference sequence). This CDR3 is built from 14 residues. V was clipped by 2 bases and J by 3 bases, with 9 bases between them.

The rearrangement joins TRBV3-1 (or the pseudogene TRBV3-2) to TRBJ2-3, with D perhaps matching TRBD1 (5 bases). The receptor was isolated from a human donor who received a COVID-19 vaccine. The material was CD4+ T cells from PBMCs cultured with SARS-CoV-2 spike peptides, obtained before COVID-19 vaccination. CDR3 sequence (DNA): TGTGCCAGCAGCCAACGGCAGGGAACAGATACGCAGTATTTT. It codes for CASSQRQGTDTQYF.